The entry below describes one TCR beta chain. As for time point: week 3, after first cycle of checkpoint inhibitor. Patients with prior systemic cancer treatment, concomitant immunosuppressants, or other active malignancies were excluded. The data were obtained in a study of blood T cell dynamics during melanoma immunotherapy. Germline V lookup: CDR1 MDHEN, CDR2 SYDVKM. V was trimmed by 7 bases and J by 3 bases, leaving 16 bases between them. CDR3 length: 15 residues. Here immunoSEQ multiplex PCR was the method, and the copy in TCRdb shows in-frame clones only, minus some. This table has about 19,000 clones, roughly nine tenths appearing once.

The sample consisted of blood, taken from a patient treated with checkpoint blockade. This sequence originates from a human donor with melanoma. The chain recombines TRBV28 with TRBJ1-3; D gene ambiguous. CDR3 in DNA: TGTGCCAGCACGCAGGCCAGGCTATATGGAAACACCATATATTTT. Encoded protein: CASTQARLYGNTIYF.